These T cell receptor beta chains were read from a single sample in a study of blood T cell repertoires in COVID-19. Clones were read by immunoSEQ multiplex PCR, and TCRdb kept only the in-frame ones, dropping some. The data contain roughly 330,000 clones, around 87% of them seen just once; the ten biggest clones take up approximately 5%. Sequenced material: PBMCs or T cells enriched from blood (not recorded which). These TCRs come from a woman aged 25 to 45 who had recovered from COVID-19. The conserved cysteine and the conserved F or W are not part of the CDR3 here. A D gene is named only where the DNA matches it firmly.

v_gene,d_gene,CDR3aa
TRBV5-1,TRBD1,ASSVQGSDTQY
TRBV12-3/TRBV12-4,NA,ASSLQVNTEAF
TRBV7-8,NA,ASSLARTDDEQF
TRBV7-3,NA,ASSPGNGYGYT
TRBV15,TRBD1,ATSREGTGAKKLF
TRBV5-1,NA,ASSFDSGSTDTQY
TRBV5-1,TRBD1,ASSPRTGTRYGYT
TRBV30,NA,AWSLDRSRGEQY
TRBV7-2,NA,ASSLAGRYNSPLH
TRBV27,TRBD1,ASTPSGTGLGGNQPQH
TRBV28,NA,ASSFQGWDTGELF
TRBV11-2,TRBD1,ASSLGQGLLNQPQH
TRBV29-1,NA,SVLAGTRLYGYT
TRBV7-9,NA,ASSPRQVDNSPLH
TRBV6-2/TRBV6-3,TRBD2,ASSYGSGGTREQY
TRBV2,NA,ASSESEVTNTEAF
TRBV10-3,NA,AISGTREGGQETQY